What follows are 26 T cell receptor beta chains derived from one specimen sequenced in a study of shared clonotypes between healthy human individuals (dated by TCRdb to the early 2020s). CD8 naive samples consisted of CD45RO-negative cells that were positively selected for CCR7, yielding a CD45RA+CCR7+ population without TemRA cells. Library prep was done by the immunoSEQ multiplex PCR assay. Here the immuneACCESS table is served through TCRdb, limited to in-frame sequences with V and J called. Missing clones are a known gap in these copies; in checked studies unresolved V genes cover under half, and the rest lacks a known reason. The sample yields about 2 million clones; approximately 94% were counted once. About 1.1% of the sample goes to the ten largest clones. Sample: naive CD8+ T cells sorted from blood. Reading the label with the study, this specimen's cell subset or site is: CD45RA+CCR7+. The receptors stem from a man aged 18 to 29 in good health.

This chain uses TRBV29-1 with TRBJ1-5; no firm D call. Germline values: CDR1 SQVTM, CDR2 ANQGSEA. V shed 3 bases and J shed 4 bases, with 13 bases lying between them. This CDR3 region has 14 residues. CDR3: CSVEGDTSNQPQHF. The CDR3 DNA reads as TGCAGCGTTGAGGGCGACACCTCAAATCAGCCCCAGCATTTT.

The V call is TRBV6-5, the J call TRBJ2-7; perhaps TRBD2 as D (7 bases). V was clipped by 6 bases and J by 5 bases, with 17 bases between them. Germline CDR1 and CDR2: MNHEY and SVGAGI. CDR3 size: 14 residues. As DNA, the CDR3 is TGTGCCAGCAGACAGCCGGGCGGGGGCGACGAGCAGTACTTC. Translation: CASRQPGGGDEQYF.

This chain connects TRBV6-6 to TRBJ1-1; 7 nucleotides match TRBD1. The CDR3 has 13 residues. V gave up 7 bases and J gave up 5 bases; unmatched junction bases: 7. The germline V gene has CDR1 MNHNY and CDR2 SVGAGI (reference sequence). The chain's CDR3 is CASIPQGWTEAFF. CDR3 nucleotide sequence: TGTGCCAGCATTCCACAGGGGTGGACTGAAGCTTTCTTT.

The chain combines TRBV15 with TRBJ2-7; TRBD1 agrees at 10 bases. The CDR3 length is 15 residues. Germline CDR1 and CDR2: LNHNV and YYDKDF (reference sequence). Losses at the gene ends were 5 bases for V and 1 base for J; bases not matched to a gene: 5. The CDR3 spells CATSGWDRGSYEQYF. CDR3 sequence (DNA): TGTGCCACCAGCGGTTGGGACAGGGGATCCTACGAGCAGTACTTC. Together with reference TRBV15 and TRBJ2-7, the CDR3 gives the full variable domain: DAMVIQNPRYQVTQFGKPVTLSCSQTLNHNVMYWYQQKSSQAPKLLFHYYDKDFNNEADTPDNFQSRRPNTSFCFLDIRSPGLGDTAMYLCATSGWDRGSYEQYFGPGTRLTVT.

The J gene is TRBJ2-5, the V gene TRBV4-1; no definite D call. Germline V gene lookup returns CDR1 MGHRA and CDR2 YSYEKL. Trimming took off 2 bases at V and 7 bases at J, with 11 bases between the two ends. The CDR3 runs 13 residues. In DNA, the CDR3 is TGCGCCAGCAGCCAACCTGGCGTCGGGACCCAGTACTTC. The encoded protein is CASSQPGVGTQYF.

For this clone: At the DNA level, this CDR3 is encoded by other sequences in the same sample as well. The chain employs TRBV27 and TRBJ2-7; 9 bases agree with TRBD2. The CDR3 length is 14 residues. Germline CDR1 reads MNHEY; CDR2 reads SMNVEV (reference sequence). V lost 2 bases and J lost 4; bases outside the gene matches: 3. The DNA for the CDR3 is TGTGCCAGCAGTTTAACTAGCGGGCGTTACGAGCAGTACTTC. It encodes CASSLTSGRYEQYF.

Only a few counts were recorded for this clone. The genes are TRBV10-3 and TRBJ1-3, with D uncertain. V dropped 7 bases and J dropped 0 bases, with 7 bases sitting between them. The germline gives CDR1 ENHRY, CDR2 SYGVKD. CDR3 length: 13 residues. The CDR3 is CAITSDSGNTIYF. The CDR3, as DNA: TGTGCCATCACAAGTGACTCTGGAAACACCATATATTTT.

J is TRBJ2-3 and V is TRBV4-2; tentative D call: TRBD2 (5 bases). The CDR3 has 14 amino acids. The ends were cut back, 4 bases at V and 1 base at J, with 9 bases in the middle. Germline V gene lookup returns CDR1 LGHNA and CDR2 YNFKEQ. The CDR3 here is CASSLDGGTDTQYF. The CDR3 coding sequence is TGTGCCAGCAGCCTAGACGGGGGCACAGATACGCAGTATTTT.

V usage is TRBV27 and J usage is TRBJ2-7; 8 bases are a match to TRBD2. The CDR3 is made up of 15 amino acids. Per germline, CDR1 MNHEY and CDR2 SMNVEV (reference sequence). Trimming cost V 2 bases and J 3 bases; bases outside gene matches: 6. The CDR3 loop is CASSLGGGLLYEQYF. CDR3 nucleotides: TGTGCCAGCAGTTTAGGCGGGGGGCTCCTCTACGAGCAGTACTTC.

The rearrangement uses TRBV19 and TRBJ2-7; 8 bases are shared with TRBD2. CDR1 is LNHDA and CDR2 is SQIVND in the germline V gene (reference sequence). Germline trimming cut 5 bases from V and 4 bases from J; bases unmatched to any gene: 4. This CDR3 region has 13 residues. The CDR3 here is CASSVSGDYEQYF. DNA of the CDR3: TGTGCCAGTAGTGTTAGCGGGGATTACGAGCAGTACTTC. Together with reference TRBV19 and TRBJ2-7, the CDR3 gives the full variable domain: DGGITQSPKYLFRKEGQNVTLSCEQNLNHDAMYWYRQDPGQGLRLIYYSQIVNDFQKGDIAEGYSVSREKKESFPLTVTSAQKNPTAFYLCASSVSGDYEQYFGPGTRLTVT.

The CDR3 here is CASSLAGGNTDTQYF. For the CDR3, the DNA is TGTGCCAGCAGTTTAGCGGGAGGTAACACAGATACGCAGTATTTT. The chain is built from TRBV27 and TRBJ2-3, with 8 bases aligning to TRBD2. This CDR3 has 15 residues. CDR1 is MNHEY, CDR2 SMNVEV, per germline (reference sequence). Trimming took 2 bases from V and 2 from J; bases not matched to a gene: 3.

The chain combines TRBV18 with TRBJ1-6, with D maybe TRBD1 (6 bases). Trimming left V 3 bases short and J 6 bases short, with 12 bases between. The CDR3 covers 15 residues. The germline gives CDR1 KGHSH, CDR2 LQKENI. The CDR3 DNA follows: TGTGCCAGCTCACCGCTGGGGGCTGGTAATTCACCCCTCCACTTT. Translation: CASSPLGAGNSPLHF.

As for this clone: Being one base from a much bigger clone, this may be a read error. Other DNA sequences in the same sample also yield this CDR3. The chain uses TRBV6-5 and TRBJ2-7; D is undetermined. Germline V gene lookup returns CDR1 MNHEY and CDR2 SVGAGI. V lost 6 bases and J lost 2, with 5 bases in between. CDR3 size: 11 residues. CDR3 sequence (DNA): TGTGCCAGCAGCTCCCCCTACGAGCAGTACTTC. Translation gives CASSSPYEQYF.

This chain connects TRBV10-2 to TRBJ2-5; D unresolved. CDR1 and CDR2 (germline): WSHSY, SAAADI. The CDR3 is 12 residues long. V was clipped by 9 bases and J by 2 bases, with 10 bases between them. CDR3 protein: CASRAGQETQYF. In DNA, the CDR3 is TGCGCCAGTAGAGCAGGACAAGAGACCCAGTACTTC.

The chain recombines TRBV11-2 with TRBJ2-1; perhaps TRBD1 as D (6 bases). This CDR3 has 15 residues. Trimming removed 0 bases at V and 6 bases at J, with 12 bases between. Per the germline V gene, CDR1 is SGHAT and CDR2 is FQNNGV. The CDR3 reads CASSLEYRAGNEQFF. CDR3 DNA: TGTGCCAGCAGCTTAGAGTACAGGGCCGGCAATGAGCAGTTCTTC.

The rearrangement joins TRBV7-6 to TRBJ2-7; the D gene could be TRBD1 or TRBD2 (5 bases each). The CDR3 covers 13 residues. V gave up 6 bases and J gave up 7 bases, with 16 bases separating them. Germline CDR1 reads SGHVS; CDR2 reads FNYEAQ. CDR3 bases: TGTGCCAGCAGGCCAGGGATCTCGGGGGAGCAGTACTTC. The encoded protein is CASRPGISGEQYF.

V gene TRBV6-5 combines with J gene TRBJ2-1; D might be TRBD1 (5 bases). With 6 bases removed from V and 2 bases from J, the gap between germline ends came to 8 bases. Germline values: CDR1 MNHEY, CDR2 SVGAGI. This CDR3 spans 13 amino acids. The CDR3 region is CASSDSPYNEQFF. The CDR3 coding sequence is TGTGCCAGCAGCGACAGCCCCTACAATGAGCAGTTCTTC.

The V and J genes are TRBV7-9 and TRBJ1-1; D might be TRBD1 (5 bases). V was trimmed by 4 bases and J by 1 base, leaving 10 bases between them. CDR1 SEHNR and CDR2 FQNEAQ come from the germline V gene (reference sequence). This CDR3 has 14 residues. CDR3 protein: CASSSVTGNTEAFF. CDR3 DNA: TGTGCCAGCAGCTCTGTTACAGGGAACACTGAAGCTTTCTTT.

This chain connects TRBV11-2 to TRBJ1-2; D perhaps matches TRBD1 (5 bases). Germline assignment: CDR1 SGHAT and CDR2 FQNNGV. Between the trimmed V and J ends, which lost 6 bases and 8 bases, there was a span of 19 bases. CDR3 size: 14 residues. Here the CDR3 reads CASSPGTAAIGYTF. Written as DNA, the CDR3 is TGTGCCAGCAGTCCAGGGACCGCCGCTATCGGCTACACCTTC.

The chain employs TRBV2 and TRBJ1-1; possibly TRBD1 for D (6 bases). The CDR3 is made up of 14 amino acids. V shed 11 bases and J shed 0 bases, with 16 bases lying between them. CDR1 and CDR2 (germline): SNHLY, FYNNEI. The CDR3 DNA reads as TGTGCCTCGGAGGGGGTAGCCATGAACACTGAAGCTTTCTTT. Translated: CASEGVAMNTEAFF.

The chain recombines TRBV5-3 with TRBJ1-1; 7 bases are a match to TRBD1. TRBV5-3 is flagged as an ORF with uncertain function. The CDR3 consists of 18 residues. The V and J ends lost 4 bases and 3 bases, in that order; junction bases with no gene match: 18. The CDR3 DNA sequence: TGTGCCAGAAGCGCCGGGGACAGACGGAGACCTAGTGACACTGAAGCTTTCTTT. Protein sequence: CARSAGDRRRPSDTEAFF.

A note on this clone: Other DNA sequences within the sample encode an identical CDR3. The genes are TRBV4-2 and TRBJ2-1; D remains unclear. The CDR3 has 11 residues. V lost 4 bases, J lost 9 bases, and 7 bases lay in between. Per the germline V gene, CDR1 is LGHNA and CDR2 is YNFKEQ. CDR3 coding DNA: TGTGCCAGCAGCCTGGGCGGTGAGCAGTTCTTC. It translates to CASSLGGEQFF.

This clone was seen once. This chain joins TRBV4-1 and TRBJ2-1; no clear D gene. Germline values: CDR1 MGHRA, CDR2 YSYEKL. The CDR3 is made up of 15 amino acids. V shed 4 bases and J shed 0 bases, with 10 bases lying between them. This CDR3 reads CASSPTTDSYNEQFF. Written as DNA, the CDR3 is TGCGCCAGCAGCCCGACAACAGACTCCTACAATGAGCAGTTCTTC.

On this clone: Other DNA sequences from this sample encode an identical CDR3 as well. The CDR3 spells CAWGLAVYNEQFF. The CDR3 DNA is TGTGCCTGGGGGCTAGCGGTTTACAATGAGCAGTTCTTC. The V call is TRBV30, the J call TRBJ2-1, with 7 bases that match TRBD2. Germline V gene lookup returns CDR1 GTSNPN and CDR2 SVGIG (reference sequence). This CDR3 spans 13 amino acids. V was pared by 5 bases and J by 4 bases, with 5 bases of the junction left unmatched.

The chain uses TRBV7-2 and TRBJ2-7; D assignment may be TRBD1 or TRBD2 (5 bases each). This CDR3 comprises 15 residues. The germline CDR1 and CDR2 sequences are SGHTA and FQGNSA. V lost 4 bases and J 2 bases, leaving 15 bases between the germline ends. The CDR3 coding sequence is TGTGCCAGCAGCTGGAAGGGACCGCCAGCCTACGAGCAGTACTTC. Its protein is CASSWKGPPAYEQYF. The complete variable domain, with remaining parts taken from reference TRBV7-2 and TRBJ2-7, reads GAGVSQSPSNKVTEKGKDVELRCDPISGHTALYWYRQSLGQGLEFLIYFQGNSAPDKSGLPSDRFSAERTGGSVSTLTIQRTQQEDSAVYLCASSWKGPPAYEQYFGPGTRLTVT.

This chain joins TRBV19 and TRBJ2-7; 13 bases map to TRBD2. The germline gives CDR1 LNHDA, CDR2 SQIVND (reference sequence). Trimming at V came to 6 bases and at J to 5 bases, leaving 7 bases not matched to a gene. The CDR3 length is 15 residues. CDR3 nucleotide sequence: TGTGCCAGTAGCGCCCGCGGGACTAGCGGGAACGAGCAGTACTTC. It translates to CASSARGTSGNEQYF.